These T cell receptor beta chains were read from a single sample in a study of shared clonotypes between healthy human individuals. Method: immunoSEQ multiplex PCR; TCRdb's copy keeps in-frame clones and lacks some. This table has about half a million clones, 81% appearing once. Sequences were obtained from PBMCs. Every receptor here comes from a woman aged 35 to 49 in good health. Some clones in this sample may be carry-over from other donors' samples. CDR3s include the opening cysteine and the closing phenylalanine or tryptophan. D genes are given only for firm matches. Rows give clone size only sometimes, using once, few, many, or a class for an expanded clone.

J gene,D gene,clone size,V gene,CDR3 protein,CDR3 DNA
TRBJ2-1,TRBD2,-,TRBV4-2,CASSQGTSGYNEQFF,TGTGCCAGCAGCCAAGGGACTAGCGGTTACAATGAGCAGTTCTTC
TRBJ1-2,-,few,TRBV5-4,CASSLGGQGYTF,TGTGCCAGCAGCTTGGGCGGTCAGGGCTACACCTTC
TRBJ2-5,TRBD2,many,TRBV4-2,CASSQVLAGAKTQYF,TGTGCCAGCAGCCAAGTTCTAGCGGGAGCAAAGACCCAGTACTTC
TRBJ2-5,TRBD2,-,TRBV4-1,CASSQHAGTSGETQYF,TGCGCCAGCAGCCAGCATGCCGGGACTAGTGGGGAGACCCAGTACTTC
TRBJ1-5,TRBD1,once,TRBV30,CAWREGGKGAHQPQHF,TGTGCCTGGAGGGAAGGGGGAAAGGGGGCACATCAGCCCCAGCATTTT
TRBJ2-7,-,-,TRBV23-1,CASSQNGKGLGEQYF,TGCGCCAGCAGTCAAAACGGAAAGGGGCTCGGCGAGCAGTACTTC
TRBJ2-7,-,-,TRBV4-3,CASSQDRGGSRPTYEQYF,TGCGCCAGCAGCCAAGATCGAGGCGGCTCACGCCCCACCTACGAGCAGTACTTC
TRBJ1-3,-,-,TRBV2,CASSEGGRAGNTIYF,TGTGCCAGCAGTGAAGGGGGCAGGGCTGGAAACACCATATATTTT
TRBJ2-1,TRBD2,once,TRBV7-7,CASSPVGAGGREQFF,TGTGCCAGCAGCCCCGTGGGAGCGGGAGGAAGGGAGCAGTTCTTC
TRBJ2-5,TRBD2,once,TRBV7-7,CASSKGLAGNGETQYF,TGTGCCAGCAGCAAAGGACTAGCGGGGAATGGGGAGACCCAGTACTTC
TRBJ2-1,TRBD2,-,TRBV25-1,CASTSAGGYNEQFF,TGTGCCAGCACCTCAGCGGGAGGTTACAATGAGCAGTTCTTC
TRBJ2-7,-,-,TRBV7-9,CASSQIYEQYF,TGTGCCAGCAGCCAGATCTACGAGCAGTACTTC
TRBJ2-7,-,-,TRBV12-1,CASSFPNGWREGYEQYF,TGTGCCAGCAGCTTCCCCAATGGGTGGCGGGAAGGCTACGAGCAGTACTTC
TRBJ2-1,-,-,TRBV2,CASSEVYEQFF,TGTGCCAGCAGTGAAGTCTATGAGCAGTTCTTC
TRBJ2-3,TRBD2,-,TRBV4-1,CASSQWVSGREITDTQYF,TGCGCCAGCAGCCAATGGGTTAGCGGGAGGGAAATCACAGATACGCAGTATTTT
TRBJ2-2,TRBD1,few,TRBV5-1,CASSLAILTDRFFTGELFF,TGCGCCAGCAGCTTGGCCATATTGACGGACAGGTTCTTCACCGGGGAGCTGTTTTTT
TRBJ2-7,-,-,TRBV6-5,CASLPMTGTYEQYF,TGTGCCAGCCTACCGATGACAGGAACCTACGAGCAGTACTTC
TRBJ2-7,-,-,TRBV11-2,CASSRQLQTYEQYF,TGTGCCAGCAGCCGACAGCTACAGACCTACGAGCAGTACTTC
TRBJ1-3,-,-,TRBV28,CASSYQVSGNTIYF,TGTGCCAGCAGTTATCAGGTCTCTGGAAACACCATATATTTT
TRBJ2-7,-,-,TRBV19,CASSLAGGASYEQYF,TGTGCCAGTAGCCTCGCAGGAGGGGCTTCCTACGAGCAGTACTTC
TRBJ1-1,-,-,TRBV11-2,CASSLASGGYTEAFF,TGTGCCAGCAGCTTAGCCTCGGGGGGCTACACTGAAGCTTTCTTT
TRBJ2-3,-,few,TRBV6-4,CASSADPGSTDTQYF,TGTGCCAGCAGCGCAGATCCGGGTAGCACAGATACGCAGTATTTT
TRBJ2-1,-,-,TRBV6-1,CASSASPWDEQFF,TGTGCCAGCAGTGCGTCACCTTGGGATGAGCAGTTCTTC
TRBJ2-2,TRBD2,many,TRBV6-4,CASSSSGTTGELFF,TGTGCCAGCAGTTCGAGCGGGACTACCGGGGAGCTGTTTTTT
TRBJ2-5,TRBD2,-,TRBV19,CATSTGTSGRFSQETQYF,TGTGCCACCAGCACCGGGACTAGCGGGAGATTCTCCCAAGAGACCCAGTACTTC
TRBJ2-5,-,-,TRBV5-4,CASSLGARQETQYF,TGTGCCAGCAGCTTGGGGGCTAGGCAAGAGACCCAGTACTTC
TRBJ2-7,TRBD1,-,TRBV5-1,CASSLVGGQGGYEQYF,TGCGCCAGCAGCTTGGTAGGGGGACAGGGCGGGTACGAGCAGTACTTC
TRBJ2-1,-,-,TRBV5-4,CASSTGRYNEQFF,TGTGCCAGCAGCACGGGACGTTACAATGAGCAGTTCTTC
TRBJ1-2,-,-,TRBV6-5,CASSYSRLRTLYGYTF,TGTGCCAGCAGTTACTCGCGACTAAGGACTCTCTATGGCTACACCTTC
TRBJ1-2,-,-,TRBV7-9,CASSLPDVRGYTF,TGTGCCAGCAGCTTACCGGACGTAAGGGGCTACACCTTC
TRBJ2-3,-,-,TRBV28,CASSLLQVRFGTDTQYF,TGTGCCAGCAGTTTATTACAGGTTAGGTTTGGTACAGATACGCAGTATTTT
TRBJ2-1,-,once,TRBV10-3,CATGRQGGISYNEQFF,TGTGCCACGGGAAGACAGGGAGGTATTTCCTACAATGAGCAGTTCTTC
TRBJ1-4,-,-,TRBV6-5,CASIEGRINEKLFF,TGTGCCTCCATTGAGGGGCGGATTAATGAAAAACTGTTTTTT
TRBJ1-2,-,-,TRBV6-1,CASSVDYNYGYTF,TGTGCCAGCAGTGTCGATTATAACTATGGCTACACCTTC
TRBJ2-7,TRBD2,-,TRBV7-2,CASSPGSGSLLLGLDEQYF,TGTGCCAGCAGCCCAGGTAGCGGGAGTTTACTTTTGGGTTTGGACGAGCAGTACTTC
TRBJ2-2,-,-,TRBV18,CASSPISGQVTGELFF,TGTGCCAGCTCACCAATTTCGGGGCAAGTCACCGGGGAGCTGTTTTTT
TRBJ2-3,-,few,TRBV11-2,CASSLEGPYTDTQYF,TGTGCCAGCAGCTTAGAGGGACCGTACACAGATACGCAGTATTTT
TRBJ2-7,TRBD2,-,TRBV6-6,CASNTGTSGTSYVQYF,TGTGCCAGCAATACCGGGACTAGCGGGACCTCTTACGTGCAGTACTTC
TRBJ2-2,-,-,TRBV21-1,CASSKPQDSPTQNTGELFF,TGTGCCAGCAGCAAACCTCAGGACAGTCCGACACAAAACACCGGGGAGCTGTTTTTT
TRBJ2-3,TRBD2,-,TRBV25-1,CASRNLAGGPDTQYF,TGTGCCAGCAGGAACCTAGCGGGAGGGCCAGATACGCAGTATTTT
TRBJ2-3,TRBD1,once,TRBV29-1,CSVTGQGTDTQYF,TGCAGCGTCACAGGACAGGGAACAGATACGCAGTATTTT
TRBJ2-3,-,many,TRBV7-3,CASSVTGDSSTDTQYF,TGTGCCAGCAGCGTAACGGGGGACTCAAGCACAGATACGCAGTATTTT
TRBJ2-5,-,-,TRBV25-1,CASRNQETQYF,TGTGCCAGCAGGAACCAAGAGACCCAGTACTTC
TRBJ2-5,TRBD1,-,TRBV7-9,CASSWGQGGGHLRETQYF,TGTGCCAGCAGCTGGGGACAGGGAGGGGGACACCTCCGGGAGACCCAGTACTTC
TRBJ2-2,TRBD1,-,TRBV7-9,CASSLTTGADTGELFF,TGTGCCAGCAGCTTAACAACAGGGGCAGATACCGGGGAGCTGTTTTTT
TRBJ2-7,TRBD2,-,TRBV27,CASSFRRAGAAYEQYF,TGTGCCAGCAGTTTTAGAAGAGCGGGAGCGGCCTACGAGCAGTACTTC
TRBJ1-5,-,-,TRBV10-3,CAISEPGYRQPQHF,TGTGCCATCAGTGAACCAGGGTATCGGCAGCCCCAGCATTTT
TRBJ1-2,TRBD1,-,TRBV5-1,CASRTGRTYGYTF,TGCGCCAGCAGGACAGGGCGGACCTATGGCTACACCTTC